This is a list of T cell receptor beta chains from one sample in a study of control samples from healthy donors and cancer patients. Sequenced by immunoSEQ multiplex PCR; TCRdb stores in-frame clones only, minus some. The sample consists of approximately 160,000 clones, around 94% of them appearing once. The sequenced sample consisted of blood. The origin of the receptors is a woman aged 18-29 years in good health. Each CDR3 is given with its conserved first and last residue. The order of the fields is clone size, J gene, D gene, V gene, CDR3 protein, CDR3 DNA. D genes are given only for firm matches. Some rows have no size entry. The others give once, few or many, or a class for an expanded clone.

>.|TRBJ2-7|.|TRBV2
CASSLAVRELTYEQYF
TGTGCCAGCAGTCTTGCAGTCAGGGAATTAACCTACGAGCAGTACTTC
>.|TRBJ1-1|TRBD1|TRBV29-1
CSVEVRTGGRNTEAFF
TGCAGCGTTGAAGTCCGGACAGGGGGCAGGAACACTGAAGCTTTCTTT
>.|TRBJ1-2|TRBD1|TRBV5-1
CASSSGDSNYGYTF
TGCGCCAGCAGCTCGGGGGACAGTAACTATGGCTACACCTTC
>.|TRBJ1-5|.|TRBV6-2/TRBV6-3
CASSYWGRMGNQPQHF
TGTGCCAGCAGTTATTGGGGGCGCATGGGCAATCAGCCCCAGCATTTT
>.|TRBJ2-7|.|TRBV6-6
CASSSYNRELNYEQYF
TGTGCCAGCAGTTCCTATAACAGGGAATTAAACTACGAGCAGTACTTC
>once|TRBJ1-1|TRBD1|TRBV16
CASSWGQVDTEAFF
TGTGCCAGCAGTTGGGGACAGGTGGACACTGAAGCTTTCTTT
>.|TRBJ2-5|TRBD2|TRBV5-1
CASSLSPLAGGQETQYF
TGCGCCAGCAGCTTGTCCCCACTAGCGGGGGGTCAAGAGACCCAGTACTTC
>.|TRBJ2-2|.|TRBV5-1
CASSLWGNANTGELFF
TGCGCCAGCAGCTTGTGGGGCAACGCGAACACCGGGGAGCTGTTTTTT
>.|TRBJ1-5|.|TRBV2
CASSAWNNQPQHF
TGTGCCAGCAGTGCATGGAACAATCAGCCCCAGCATTTT
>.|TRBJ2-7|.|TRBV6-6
CASSYSPPQGREQYF
TGTGCCAGCAGTTACTCTCCTCCCCAGGGGCGTGAGCAGTACTTC
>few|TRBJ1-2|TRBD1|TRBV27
CATAPLDRVDYGYTF
TGTGCCACCGCCCCCCTCGACAGGGTGGACTATGGCTACACCTTC
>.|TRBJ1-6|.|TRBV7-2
CASSAVPGQHNSPLHF
TGTGCCAGCAGCGCTGTCCCTGGACAGCATAATTCACCCCTCCACTTT
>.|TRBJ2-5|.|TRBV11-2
CASSTQEGRETQYF
TGTGCCAGCAGCACCCAAGAGGGGCGAGAGACCCAGTACTTC
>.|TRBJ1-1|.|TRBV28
CASSFQDIQKGAFF
TGTGCCAGCAGTTTCCAGGACATTCAAAAGGGAGCTTTCTTT
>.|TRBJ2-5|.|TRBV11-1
CASSPQSSQETQYF
TGTGCCAGCAGCCCTCAATCGTCCCAAGAGACCCAGTACTTC
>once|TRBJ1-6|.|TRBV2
CASRRQNSPLHF
TGTGCCAGCAGACGCCAGAATTCACCCCTCCACTTT
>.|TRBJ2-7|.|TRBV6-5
CASSYGNSYEQYF
TGTGCCAGCAGTTATGGGAACTCCTACGAGCAGTACTTC
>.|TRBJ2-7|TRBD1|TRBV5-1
CASSHRQGYEQYF
TGCGCCAGCAGCCACAGACAGGGCTACGAGCAGTACTTC
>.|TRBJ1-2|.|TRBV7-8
CASSLDPGGNYGYTF
TGTGCCAGCAGCTTGGATCCCGGGGGTAACTATGGCTACACCTTC
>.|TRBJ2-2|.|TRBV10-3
CAISDLGRNTGELFF
TGTGCCATCAGTGATTTAGGGAGGAACACCGGGGAGCTGTTTTTT
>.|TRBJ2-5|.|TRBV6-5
CASSYGEDRETQYF
TGTGCCAGCAGTTATGGGGAGGATAGGGAGACCCAGTACTTC
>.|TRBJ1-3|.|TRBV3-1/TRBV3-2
CASSQPHTGSSGNTIYF
TGTGCCAGCAGCCAACCTCATACTGGGAGCTCTGGAAACACCATATATTTT
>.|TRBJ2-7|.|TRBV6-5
CALYQMEGAPEQYF
TGTGCCCTATACCAGATGGAGGGGGCTCCCGAGCAGTACTTC
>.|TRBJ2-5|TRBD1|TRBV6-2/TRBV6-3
CASSPGPYRGVETQYF
TGTGCCAGCAGTCCAGGGCCGTACAGGGGGGTAGAGACCCAGTACTTC
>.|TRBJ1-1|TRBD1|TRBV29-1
CSVLGQGVVRNTEAFF
TGCAGCGTTCTAGGACAGGGGGTCGTCAGGAACACTGAAGCTTTCTTT